One and the same sample provided the 8 T cell receptor beta chains below, sequenced in a study of T cell clonotyping in hematopoietic cell transplantation. Profiled with immunoSEQ multiplex PCR; TCRdb holds only in-frame clones, not every one. The sample carries roughly 30,000 clones, approximately 90% recorded once. The sequencing used PBMCs, collected 100 days after allogeneic stem cell transplant. These receptors were collected from a female patient in her 50s who had an allogeneic stem cell transplant from a related donor, so the T cells may come from the graft donor. Some clones in this sample may be carry-over from other donors' samples.

V usage is TRBV28 and J usage is TRBJ1-2; a weak D match, TRBD1 (5 bases). The CDR3 is 15 amino acids. Deletions cut 7 bases from V and 7 bases from J, with 22 bases between. Germline V gene lookup returns CDR1 MDHEN and CDR2 SYDVKM. Written as DNA, the CDR3 is TGTGCCAGCACCCGAGAAGGGGCAGGGAAGAGTGGCTACACCTTC. This translates into CASTREGAGKSGYTF.

With regard to this clone: This sample includes further DNA sequences coding for the same CDR3. The CDR3 spells CASSLRQNTEAFF. CDR3 nucleotide sequence: TGTGCCAGCAGCTTACGACAGAACACTGAAGCTTTCTTT. J is TRBJ1-1 and V is TRBV7-9; D gene uncertain. CDR3 length: 13 amino acids. Germline V gene lookup returns CDR1 SEHNR and CDR2 FQNEAQ (reference sequence). Trimming took 2 bases from V and 1 from J, leaving 5 bases between them.

The rearrangement uses TRBV19 and TRBJ1-5; maybe TRBD1 (5 bases). Germline-derived CDR1 and CDR2 are LNHDA and SQIVND (reference sequence). The CDR3 is 15 residues long. The V end lost 7 bases, the J end lost 2 bases, and 15 bases lay between the germline ends. This CDR3 reads CASTPWGVRNQPQHF. CDR3 coding DNA: TGTGCCAGTACCCCTTGGGGGGTACGCAATCAGCCCCAGCATTTT.

The chain recombines TRBV29-1 with TRBJ2-1, with D possibly matching TRBD2 (5 bases). Trimming left V 4 bases short and J 6 bases short, with 16 bases between. Germline V CDR1 and CDR2: SQVTM, ANQGSEA. The length of the CDR3 is 14 residues. CDR3: CSVVSWAGSNEQFF. The CDR3 DNA is TGCAGCGTTGTGAGTTGGGCGGGTTCCAATGAGCAGTTCTTC.

V is TRBV11-2 and J is TRBJ2-7; D is uncertain. The ends were cut back, 5 bases at V and 3 bases at J, with 14 bases in the middle. Germline V gene data show CDR1 as SGHAT and CDR2 as FQNNGV. There are 14 residues in the CDR3. The CDR3, as DNA: TGTGCCAGCAGCCATAGTGTCGGGTACTACGAGCAGTACTTC. This encodes CASSHSVGYYEQYF.

CDR3 nucleotide sequence: TGTGCCAGCTCTCTTGAGAGGGGGAACACTGAAGCTTTCTTT. Translated, it gives CASSLERGNTEAFF. This sequence joins TRBV6-4 and TRBJ1-1; D may be TRBD1 (5 bases). Deletions cut 8 bases from V and 1 base from J, with 14 bases between. The germline V gene encodes CDR1 MRHNA and CDR2 SNTAGT. This CDR3 has 14 amino acids.

This clone was observed a few times. The chain is built from TRBV9 and TRBJ1-1; possibly TRBD1 for D (6 bases). CDR3 length: 14 amino acids. V was shortened by 3 bases and J by 6 bases, with 15 bases between the two germline ends. CDR1 and CDR2 from the germline V gene are SGDLS and YYNGEE. CDR3 protein: CASSELTGSPEAFF. CDR3 DNA: TGTGCCAGCAGCGAACTCACAGGGTCGCCTGAAGCTTTCTTT.

This clone was picked up one time. The chain couples TRBV7-2 to TRBJ1-1, with 12 bases matching TRBD1. Germline V lookup: CDR1 SGHTA, CDR2 FQGNSA. The ends lost 2 bases at V and 4 bases at J; junction bases unmatched: 2. The CDR3 loop spans 15 amino acids. CDR3 region: CASSLMGQGATEAFF. Written as DNA, the CDR3 is TGTGCCAGCAGCTTAATGGGACAGGGGGCCACTGAAGCTTTCTTT.